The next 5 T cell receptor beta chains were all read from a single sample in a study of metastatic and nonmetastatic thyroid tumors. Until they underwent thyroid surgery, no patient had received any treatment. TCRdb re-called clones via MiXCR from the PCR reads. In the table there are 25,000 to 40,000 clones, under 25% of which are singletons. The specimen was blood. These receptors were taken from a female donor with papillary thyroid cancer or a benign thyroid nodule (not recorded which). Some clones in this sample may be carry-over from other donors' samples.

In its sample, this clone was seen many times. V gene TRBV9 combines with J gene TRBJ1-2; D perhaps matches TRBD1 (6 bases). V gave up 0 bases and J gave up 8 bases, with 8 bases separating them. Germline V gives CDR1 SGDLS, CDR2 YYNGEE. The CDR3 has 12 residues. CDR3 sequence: CASSVVGGGYTF. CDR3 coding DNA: TGTGCCAGCAGCGTAGTCGGGGGCGGCTACACCTTC.

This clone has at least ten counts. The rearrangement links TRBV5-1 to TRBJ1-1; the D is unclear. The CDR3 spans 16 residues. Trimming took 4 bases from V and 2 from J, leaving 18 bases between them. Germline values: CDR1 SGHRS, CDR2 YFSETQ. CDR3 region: CASSQDHAGGNTEAFF. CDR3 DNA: TGCGCCAGCAGCCAAGACCACGCAGGAGGTAACACTGAAGCTTTCTTT.

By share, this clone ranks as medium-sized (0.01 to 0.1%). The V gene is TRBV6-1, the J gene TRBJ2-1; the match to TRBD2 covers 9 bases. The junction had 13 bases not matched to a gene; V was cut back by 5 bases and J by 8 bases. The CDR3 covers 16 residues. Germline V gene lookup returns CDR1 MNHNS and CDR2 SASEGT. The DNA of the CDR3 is TGTGCCAGCAGTCCGGGACTAGCTGGTTCACGGGATGAGCAGTTCTTC. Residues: CASSPGLAGSRDEQFF.

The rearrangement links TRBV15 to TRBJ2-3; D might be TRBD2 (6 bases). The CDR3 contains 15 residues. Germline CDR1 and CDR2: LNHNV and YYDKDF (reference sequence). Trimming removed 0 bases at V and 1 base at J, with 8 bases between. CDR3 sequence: CATSREWGGTDTQYF. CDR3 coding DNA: TGTGCCACCAGCAGAGAGTGGGGGGGCACAGATACGCAGTATTTT. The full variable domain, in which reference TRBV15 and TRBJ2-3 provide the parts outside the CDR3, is DAMVIQNPRYQVTQFGKPVTLSCSQTLNHNVMYWYQQKSSQAPKLLFHYYDKDFNNEADTPDNFQSRRPNTSFCFLDIRSPGLGDTAMYLCATSREWGGTDTQYFGPGTRLTVL.

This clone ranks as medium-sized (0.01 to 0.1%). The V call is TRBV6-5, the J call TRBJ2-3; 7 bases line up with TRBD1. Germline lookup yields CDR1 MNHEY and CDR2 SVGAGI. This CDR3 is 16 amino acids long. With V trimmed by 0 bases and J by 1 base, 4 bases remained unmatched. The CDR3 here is CASSYSTQGGTDTQYF. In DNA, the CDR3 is TGTGCCAGCAGTTACTCGACCCAGGGGGGCACAGATACGCAGTATTTT.